A single sample is the source of the 7 T cell receptor beta chains below, sequenced in a study of T cells in localized non-small cell lung cancer. The protocol was immunoSEQ multiplex PCR, while the TCRdb copy is restricted to in-frame clones and leaves out a portion. The sample carries tens of thousands of clones, less than 90% recorded once. The specimen comprised PBMCs, sampled before any cancer treatment. The receptors were gathered from a man aged 35 to 70 with stage II squamous cell lung carcinoma.

This clone was detected a few times. V usage is TRBV20-1 and J usage is TRBJ1-1; D remains unclear. This CDR3 region has 11 residues. CDR1 DFQATT and CDR2 SNEGSKA come from the germline V gene (reference sequence). Trimming took off 6 bases at V and 1 base at J, with 6 bases between the two ends. CDR3 protein: CSANSNTEAFF. DNA for the CDR3: TGCAGTGCAAACTCGAACACTGAAGCTTTCTTT.

V usage is TRBV28 and J usage is TRBJ1-2, with D possibly being TRBD1 (5 bases). The V gene's germline CDR1 is MDHEN and CDR2 SYDVKM. There are 12 residues in the CDR3. Deletions cut 8 bases from V and 6 bases from J, with 13 bases between. The CDR3 bases are TGTGCCAGCGGTGATTGGGGCGATGGCTACACCTTC. Translation gives CASGDWGDGYTF.

V usage is TRBV5-8 and J usage is TRBJ2-3, with D hard to call. This CDR3 comprises 15 residues. Trimming removed 0 bases from V and 0 bases from J, with 8 bases in between. Germline V gene lookup returns CDR1 SGHTS and CDR2 YDEGEE. DNA of the CDR3: TGTGCCAGCAGCTTGGCGGGTGCTAGCACAGATACGCAGTATTTT. Its translation: CASSLAGASTDTQYF.

The V call is TRBV5-1, the J call TRBJ1-4; the D gene is possibly TRBD1 (6 bases). The V end lost 4 bases, the J end lost 3 bases, and 10 bases lay between the germline ends. The CDR3 spans 14 residues. Germline CDR1 is SGHRS and CDR2 is YFSETQ. CDR3 DNA: TGCGCCAGCAGCACGGGACAATCTAATGAAAAACTGTTTTTT. It codes for CASSTGQSNEKLFF.

The rearrangement joins TRBV13 to TRBJ1-1; 7 nucleotides line up with TRBD1. The CDR3 spans 15 residues. The germline CDR1 and CDR2 sequences are PRHDT and FYEKMQ (reference sequence). V gave up 4 bases and J gave up 3 bases; unmatched junction bases: 8. This CDR3 is CASSSTGLGDTEAFF. CDR3 bases: TGTGCCAGCAGCTCGACAGGGTTAGGGGACACTGAAGCTTTCTTT.

The rearrangement links TRBV27 to TRBJ1-2; a possible D gene is TRBD1 (6 bases). The V gene's germline CDR1 is MNHEY and CDR2 SMNVEV (reference sequence). V was cut by 5 bases and J by 4 bases, with 14 bases left in between. The CDR3 spans 14 residues. The CDR3: CASSNKTGGYGYTF. The CDR3 bases are TGTGCCAGCAGTAACAAGACAGGCGGCTATGGCTACACCTTC.

This chain connects TRBV28 to TRBJ2-2; the D gene is possibly TRBD1 (6 bases). CDR3 length: 16 amino acids. The germline V gene encodes CDR1 MDHEN and CDR2 SYDVKM. Trimming pared 1 base from V and 0 bases from J, leaving 9 bases between. CDR3 DNA sequence: TGTGCCAGCAGTTTATTGGACAGACCGAACACCGGGGAGCTGTTTTTT. Its protein is CASSLLDRPNTGELFF.